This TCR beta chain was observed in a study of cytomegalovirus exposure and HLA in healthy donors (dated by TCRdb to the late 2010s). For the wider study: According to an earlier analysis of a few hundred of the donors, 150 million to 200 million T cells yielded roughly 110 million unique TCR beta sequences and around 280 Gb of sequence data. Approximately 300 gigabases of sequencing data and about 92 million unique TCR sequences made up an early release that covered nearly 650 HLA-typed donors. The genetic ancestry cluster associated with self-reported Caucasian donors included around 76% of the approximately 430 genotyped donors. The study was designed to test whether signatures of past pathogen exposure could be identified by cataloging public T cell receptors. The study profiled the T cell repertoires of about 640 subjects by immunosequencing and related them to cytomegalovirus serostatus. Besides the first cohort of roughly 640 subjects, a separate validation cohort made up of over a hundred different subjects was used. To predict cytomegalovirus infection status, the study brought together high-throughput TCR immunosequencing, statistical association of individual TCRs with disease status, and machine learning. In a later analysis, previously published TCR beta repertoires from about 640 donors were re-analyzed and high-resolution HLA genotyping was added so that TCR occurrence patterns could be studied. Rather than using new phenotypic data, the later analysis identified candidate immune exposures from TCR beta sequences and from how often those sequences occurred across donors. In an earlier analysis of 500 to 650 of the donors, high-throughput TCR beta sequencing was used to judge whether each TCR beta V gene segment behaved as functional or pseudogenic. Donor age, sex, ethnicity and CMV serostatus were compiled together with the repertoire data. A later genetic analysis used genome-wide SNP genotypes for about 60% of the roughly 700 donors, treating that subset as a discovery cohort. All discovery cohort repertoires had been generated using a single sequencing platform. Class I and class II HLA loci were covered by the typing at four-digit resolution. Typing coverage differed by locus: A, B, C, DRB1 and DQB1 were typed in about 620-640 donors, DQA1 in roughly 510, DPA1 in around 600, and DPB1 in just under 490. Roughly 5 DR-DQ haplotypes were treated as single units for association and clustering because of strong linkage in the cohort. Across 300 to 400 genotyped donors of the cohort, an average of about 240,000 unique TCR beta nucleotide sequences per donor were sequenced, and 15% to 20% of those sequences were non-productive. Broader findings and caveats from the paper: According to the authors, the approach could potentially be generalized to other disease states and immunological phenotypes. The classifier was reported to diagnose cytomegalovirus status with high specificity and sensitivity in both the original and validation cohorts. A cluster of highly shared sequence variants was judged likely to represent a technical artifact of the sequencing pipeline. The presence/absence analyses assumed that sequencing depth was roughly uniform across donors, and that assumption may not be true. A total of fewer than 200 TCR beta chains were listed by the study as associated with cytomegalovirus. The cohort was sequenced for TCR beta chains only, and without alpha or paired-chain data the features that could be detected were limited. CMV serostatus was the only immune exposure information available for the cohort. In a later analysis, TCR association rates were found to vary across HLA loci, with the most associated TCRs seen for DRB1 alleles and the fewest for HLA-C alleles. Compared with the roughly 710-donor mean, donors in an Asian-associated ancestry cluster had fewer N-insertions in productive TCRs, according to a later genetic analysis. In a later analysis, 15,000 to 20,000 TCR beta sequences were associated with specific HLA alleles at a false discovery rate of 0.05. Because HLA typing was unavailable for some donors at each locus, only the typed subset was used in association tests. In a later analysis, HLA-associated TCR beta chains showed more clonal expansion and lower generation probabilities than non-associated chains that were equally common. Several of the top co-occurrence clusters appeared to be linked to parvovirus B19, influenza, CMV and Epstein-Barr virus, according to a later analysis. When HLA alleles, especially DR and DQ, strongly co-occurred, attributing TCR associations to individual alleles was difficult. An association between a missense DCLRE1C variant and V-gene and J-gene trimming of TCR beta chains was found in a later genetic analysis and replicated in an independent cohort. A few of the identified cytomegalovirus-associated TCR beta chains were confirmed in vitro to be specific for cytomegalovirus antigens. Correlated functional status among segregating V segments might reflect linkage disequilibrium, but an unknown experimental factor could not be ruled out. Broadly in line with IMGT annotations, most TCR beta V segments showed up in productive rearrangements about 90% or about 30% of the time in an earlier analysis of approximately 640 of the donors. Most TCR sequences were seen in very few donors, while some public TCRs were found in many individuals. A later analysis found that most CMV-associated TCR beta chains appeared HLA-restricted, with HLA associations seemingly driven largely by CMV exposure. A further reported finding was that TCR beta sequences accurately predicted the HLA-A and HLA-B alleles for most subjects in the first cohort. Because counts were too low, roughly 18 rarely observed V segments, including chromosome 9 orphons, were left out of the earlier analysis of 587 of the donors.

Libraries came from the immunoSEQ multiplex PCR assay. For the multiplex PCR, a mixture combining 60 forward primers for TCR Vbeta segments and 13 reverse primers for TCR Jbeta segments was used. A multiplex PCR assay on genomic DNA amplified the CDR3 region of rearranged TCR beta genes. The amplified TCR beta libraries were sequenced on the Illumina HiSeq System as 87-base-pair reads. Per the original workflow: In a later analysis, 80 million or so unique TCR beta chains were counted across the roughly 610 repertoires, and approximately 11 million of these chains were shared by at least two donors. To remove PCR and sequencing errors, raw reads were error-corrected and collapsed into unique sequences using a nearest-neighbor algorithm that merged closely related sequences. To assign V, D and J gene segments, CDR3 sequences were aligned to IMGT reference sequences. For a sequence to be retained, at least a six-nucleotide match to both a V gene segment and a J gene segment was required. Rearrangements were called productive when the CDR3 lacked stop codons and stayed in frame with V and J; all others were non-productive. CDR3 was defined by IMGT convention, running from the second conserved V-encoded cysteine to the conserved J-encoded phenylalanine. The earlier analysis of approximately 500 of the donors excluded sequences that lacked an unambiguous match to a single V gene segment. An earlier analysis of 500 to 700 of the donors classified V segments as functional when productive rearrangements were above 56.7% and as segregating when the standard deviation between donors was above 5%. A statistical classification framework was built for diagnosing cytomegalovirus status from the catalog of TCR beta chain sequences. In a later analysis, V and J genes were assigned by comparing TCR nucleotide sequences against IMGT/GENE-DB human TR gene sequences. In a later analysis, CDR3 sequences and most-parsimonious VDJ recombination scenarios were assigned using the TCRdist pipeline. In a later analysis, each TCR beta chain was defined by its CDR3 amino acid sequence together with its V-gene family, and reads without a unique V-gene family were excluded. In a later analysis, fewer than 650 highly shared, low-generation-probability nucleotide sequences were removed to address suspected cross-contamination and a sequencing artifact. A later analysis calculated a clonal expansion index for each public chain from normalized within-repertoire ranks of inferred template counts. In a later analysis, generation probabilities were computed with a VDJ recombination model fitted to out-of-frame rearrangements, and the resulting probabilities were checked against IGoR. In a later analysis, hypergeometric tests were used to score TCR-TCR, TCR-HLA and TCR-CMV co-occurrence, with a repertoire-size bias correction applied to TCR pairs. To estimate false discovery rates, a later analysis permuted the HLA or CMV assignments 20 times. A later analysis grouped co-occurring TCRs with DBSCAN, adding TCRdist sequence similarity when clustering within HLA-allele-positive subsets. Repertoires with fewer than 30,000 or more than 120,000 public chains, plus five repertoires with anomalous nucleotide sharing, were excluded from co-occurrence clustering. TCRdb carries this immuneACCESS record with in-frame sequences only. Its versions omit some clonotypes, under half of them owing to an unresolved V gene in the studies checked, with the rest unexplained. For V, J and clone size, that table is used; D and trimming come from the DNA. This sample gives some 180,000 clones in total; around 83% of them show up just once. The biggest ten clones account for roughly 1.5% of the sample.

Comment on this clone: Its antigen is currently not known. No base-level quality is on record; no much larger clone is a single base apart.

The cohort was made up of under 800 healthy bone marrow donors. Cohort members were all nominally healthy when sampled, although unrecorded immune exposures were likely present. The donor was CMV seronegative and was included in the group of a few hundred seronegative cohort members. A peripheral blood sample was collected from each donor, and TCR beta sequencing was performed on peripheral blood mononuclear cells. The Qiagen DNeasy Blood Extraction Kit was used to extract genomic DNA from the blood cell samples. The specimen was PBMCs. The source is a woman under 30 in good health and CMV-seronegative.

The CDR3 amino acid sequence is: CASSSTGTGSSYNSPLHF. The nucleotide sequence reads as follows: TGTGCCAGCAGTTCCACAGGGACAGGAAGCTCCTATAATTCACCCCTCCACTTT. Recombination linked TRBV27 to TRBJ1-6; TRBD1 fits 8 bases in the junction. The CDR3 runs 18 residues from the cysteine to the phenylalanine. Here the CDR3 DNA is all that survives: 54 bases in frame from base 1. CDR1 and CDR2 (MNHEY, SMNVEV) derive from the germline V gene (reference sequence). V has 4 bases trimmed and J has 0 bases trimmed; junction bases matching no gene number 8.